The 10 T cell receptor beta chains reported below all come from one sample, sequenced in a study of blood T cell repertoires in COVID-19. Sequencing was performed with immunoSEQ multiplex PCR; in TCRdb, only in-frame clones are kept and a portion is missing. The repertoire holds under 250,000 clones, with about 83% as singletons. Specimen: peripheral blood. These TCRs come from a man in his forties or fifties with acute or convalescent COVID-19.

The chain combines TRBV13 with TRBJ2-1; TRBD2 matches 9 bases. With V trimmed by 5 bases and J by 4 bases, 9 bases remained unmatched. The CDR3 contains 16 residues. CDR1 and CDR2 from the germline V gene are PRHDT and FYEKMQ (reference sequence). CDR3 sequence reads: CASSVTGTSSYNEQFF. In DNA, the CDR3 is TGTGCCAGCAGCGTCACCGGGACTAGCAGTTACAATGAGCAGTTCTTC.

This clone was observed a single time. This chain links TRBV19 with TRBJ2-7, with a tentative D call TRBD1 (5 bases). V was shortened by 3 bases and J by 5 bases, with 17 bases between the two germline ends. The CDR3 covers 15 residues. CDR1 and CDR2 from the germline V gene are LNHDA and SQIVND (reference sequence). As DNA, the CDR3 is TGTGCCAGTAGTATGTGGCAGGGCTGGGGAAACGAGCAGTACTTC. This gives the protein CASSMWQGWGNEQYF.

The chain combines TRBV29-1 with TRBJ1-2; TRBD1 aligns across 7 bases. The germline gives CDR1 SQVTM, CDR2 ANQGSEA. The junction had 10 bases not matched to a gene; V was cut back by 6 bases and J by 6 bases. CDR3 size: 13 residues. The CDR3 DNA is TGCAGCGTACCTACTGAGGGGGCAGATGGCTACACCTTC. It specifies CSVPTEGADGYTF.

This clone was found a few times. The chain couples TRBV6-5 to TRBJ2-7, with 7 bases identical to TRBD1. This CDR3 contains 14 residues. From germline, CDR1 is MNHEY and CDR2 SVGAGI. V lost 6 bases to trimming and J lost 0 bases; unmatched junction nucleotides: 5. CDR3 coding DNA: TGTGCCAGCAGCATGGACAGGAGCTCCTACGAGCAGTACTTC. Translating gives CASSMDRSSYEQYF.

The chain links TRBV28 to TRBJ2-1; TRBD2 aligns across 9 bases. This CDR3 comprises 14 residues. Trimming at V came to 6 bases and at J to 7 bases, leaving 7 bases not matched to a gene. The germline CDR1 and CDR2 sequences are MDHEN and SYDVKM. For the CDR3, the DNA is TGTGCCAGCAGGACTAGCGGCCTAACTAATGAGCAGTTCTTC. Protein product: CASRTSGLTNEQFF.

This clone was picked up a small number of times. This sequence joins TRBV11-2 and TRBJ2-1; 9 positions match TRBD1. V was pared by 7 bases and J by 8 bases, with 9 bases of the junction left unmatched. The CDR3 totals 14 residues. Germline CDR1 SGHAT, CDR2 FQNNGV. The CDR3 is CASNAGTGSDEQFF. CDR3 sequence (DNA): TGTGCCAGCAACGCCGGGACAGGGAGCGATGAGCAGTTCTTC.

This clone appeared a few times. The genes are TRBV4-1 and TRBJ1-1, with 7 bases that match TRBD1. CDR3 length: 15 residues. V lost 4 bases, J lost 3 bases, and 8 bases stayed unmatched. Germline-derived CDR1 and CDR2 are MGHRA and YSYEKL. The CDR3 bases are TGCGCCAGCAGCCGGACGGGACAGATATACACTGAAGCTTTCTTT. Translated: CASSRTGQIYTEAFF.

This chain connects TRBV9 to TRBJ1-3, with D unclear. From germline, CDR1 is SGDLS and CDR2 YYNGEE. Trimming took off 4 bases at V and 3 bases at J, with 11 bases between the two ends. The CDR3 covers 14 residues. The CDR3 spells CASSPRSGGNTIYF. In DNA, the CDR3 is TGTGCCAGCAGCCCTCGGAGCGGTGGAAACACCATATATTTT. The full variable domain, rest sourced from reference TRBV9 and TRBJ1-3, is DSGVTQTPKHLITATGQRVTLRCSPRSGDLSVYWYQQSLDQGLQFLIQYYNGEERAKGNILERFSAQQFPDLHSELNLSSLELGDSALYFCASSPRSGGNTIYFGEGSWLTVV.

The chain employs TRBV30 and TRBJ1-5, with D perhaps matching TRBD1 (5 bases). V lost 0 bases and J lost 2, with 8 bases in between. The length of the CDR3 is 14 residues. CDR1 and CDR2 (germline): GTSNPN, SVGIG (reference sequence). The CDR3, as DNA: TGTGCCTGGAGTGTGGGGCGAGGCAATCAGCCCCAGCATTTT. Translation: CAWSVGRGNQPQHF.

The chain joins TRBV6-4 to TRBJ2-2, with 7 bases lining up with TRBD1. The CDR3 covers 14 residues. The V gene's germline CDR1 is MRHNA and CDR2 SNTAGT. Trimming at V came to 6 bases and at J to 7 bases, leaving 8 bases not matched to a gene. CDR3 sequence reads: CASSAETGIGELFF. CDR3 sequence (DNA): TGTGCCAGCAGCGCCGAGACAGGGATCGGGGAGCTGTTTTTT.